A single sample gave rise to the 10 T cell receptor beta chains below, sequenced in a study of graft-versus-host responses after intestinal transplantation. Researchers processed graft tissue to release intraepithelial and lamina propria lymphocytes. Sequenced by immunoSEQ multiplex PCR; TCRdb stores in-frame clones only, minus some. The table has 60,000 to 70,000 clones, roughly 90% seen once. The sequencing used ileum tissue, collected approximately 370 days after transplant. These receptors originate from a human patient who received an intestinal transplant, so some T cells may come from the graft donor.

The rearrangement joins TRBV2 to TRBJ2-3; tentative D call: TRBD1 (7 bases). V was cut by 7 bases and J by 4 bases, with 18 bases left in between. Germline V CDR1 and CDR2: SNHLY, FYNNEI. The CDR3 extends over 15 amino acids. CDR3 bases: TGTGCCAGCACCCCAGGGGGGAGGTCGGCAGATACGCAGTATTTT. Its translation is CASTPGGRSADTQYF.

The chain carries TRBV29-1 and TRBJ2-3, with D possibly TRBD2 on 6 matching bases. CDR1 and CDR2 (germline): SQVTM, ANQGSEA. V was cut by 3 bases and J by 3 bases, with 10 bases left in between. The CDR3 is 13 amino acids. CDR3 in DNA: TGCAGCGTTGACAGCGCGGGGACAGATACGCAGTATTTT. Translating it yields CSVDSAGTDTQYF.

The chain employs TRBV28 and TRBJ2-3; D gene unclear. Germline V gene lookup returns CDR1 MDHEN and CDR2 SYDVKM. The V and J ends lost 3 bases and 2 bases respectively, with 15 bases between them. CDR3 length: 16 amino acids. The chain's CDR3 is CASSFHTTKATDTQYF. The CDR3 DNA follows: TGTGCCAGCAGTTTCCATACCACCAAGGCCACAGATACGCAGTATTTT. Drawing the rest from reference TRBV28 and TRBJ2-3, the complete variable domain is DVKVTQSSRYLVKRTGEKVFLECVQDMDHENMFWYRQDPGLGLRLIYFSYDVKMKEKGDIPEGYSVSREKKERFSLILESASTNQTSMYLCASSFHTTKATDTQYFGPGTRLTVL.

The chain links TRBV28 to TRBJ1-2; D might be TRBD1 (6 bases). This CDR3 has 17 residues. V was pared by 3 bases and J by 8 bases, with 25 bases between. Germline values: CDR1 MDHEN, CDR2 SYDVKM. The CDR3 here is CASSFLERQGIGRGYTF. The CDR3 DNA sequence: TGTGCCAGCAGTTTCTTAGAACGCCAGGGGATCGGTAGAGGCTACACCTTC.

V and J are TRBV7-3 and TRBJ2-2, with 8 bases lining up with TRBD2. The CDR3 loop spans 13 amino acids. Germline V gene data show CDR1 as SGHTA and CDR2 as FQGTGA. V was clipped by 3 bases and J by 7 bases; unmatched bases: 1. The CDR3 is CASSFLAGGELFF. CDR3 bases: TGTGCCAGCAGCTTCCTAGCGGGCGGGGAGCTGTTTTTT.

CDR3 region: CASSPAGETQYF. In DNA form, the CDR3 reads TGTGCCAGCAGCCCCGCCGGGGAGACCCAGTACTTC. The V call is TRBV9, the J call TRBJ2-5; no firm D call. The CDR3 extends over 12 amino acids. V was clipped by 4 bases and J by 5 bases, with 9 bases between them. The germline V gene encodes CDR1 SGDLS and CDR2 YYNGEE.

The rearrangement joins TRBV11-2 to TRBJ2-5; no definite D call. The V and J ends lost 1 base and 5 bases respectively, with 11 bases between them. CDR1 and CDR2 (germline): SGHAT, FQNNGV. The CDR3 is 14 residues long. The CDR3 protein is CASSLVNLGETQYF. The CDR3 nucleotides read TGTGCCAGCAGCTTAGTGAATCTAGGGGAGACCCAGTACTTC.

V usage is TRBV12-5 and J usage is TRBJ2-5, with TRBD1 matching 9 bases. The DNA matches TRBJ2-7 better at its end, which makes the J call doubtful. Germline CDR1 reads LGHNT; CDR2 reads FRNRAP. There are 16 residues in the CDR3. This chain's CDR3 is CASGNQDRGRLYEQYF. The DNA for the CDR3 is TGTGCTAGTGGTAATCAGGACAGGGGCCGCCTCTACGAGCAGTACTTC.

This clone came up once. The gene calls are TRBV6-1 and TRBJ1-5; maybe TRBD1 (5 bases). Per germline, CDR1 MNHNS and CDR2 SASEGT. The CDR3 length is 13 residues. V dropped 9 bases and J dropped 3 bases, with 12 bases sitting between them. The CDR3 nucleotides are TGTGCCAGTTGGGGAGGGGCCAATCAGCCCCAGCATTTT. It yields the protein CASWGGANQPQHF.

This sequence joins TRBV28 and TRBJ2-2, with 10 bases identical to TRBD2. There are 17 residues in the CDR3. The V gene end was trimmed by 4 bases and the J gene end by 1 base; junction bases not matched to a gene: 6. Germline loops: CDR1 MDHEN, CDR2 SYDVKM. CDR3 residues: CASSSLAGEKNTGELFF. CDR3 nucleotides: TGTGCCAGCAGTTCCCTAGCGGGAGAGAAGAACACCGGGGAGCTGTTTTTT.